One TCR beta chain is described in this entry. The antigen remains unidentified. TCRdb re-analysed the 5' RACE reads in MiXCR, keeping a single row per CDR3 protein. The sample lists approximately 150,000 distinct CDR3 sequences; approximately 44% were seen once. The data stem from a study of CD8 T cells in ankylosing spondylitis. Study conclusions and caveats: Clones that were linked to disease were CD8+ and were relatively rare in peripheral blood.

The ends were cut back, 5 bases at V and 2 bases at J, with 14 bases in the middle. The CDR3 extends over 15 amino acids. Germline V gives CDR1 MNHEY, CDR2 SVGEGT. The receptor was isolated from a male donor with ankylosing spondylitis. Sequencing input: synovial fluid, either unsorted or a sorted T cell fraction (not recorded which). The rearrangement links TRBV6-2 or TRBV6-3 to TRBJ2-3; D call uncertain. In DNA, the CDR3 is TGTGCCAGCAGTCCCCAACTTGCGGCCACAGATACGCAGTATTTT. Translating gives CASSPQLAATDTQYF.